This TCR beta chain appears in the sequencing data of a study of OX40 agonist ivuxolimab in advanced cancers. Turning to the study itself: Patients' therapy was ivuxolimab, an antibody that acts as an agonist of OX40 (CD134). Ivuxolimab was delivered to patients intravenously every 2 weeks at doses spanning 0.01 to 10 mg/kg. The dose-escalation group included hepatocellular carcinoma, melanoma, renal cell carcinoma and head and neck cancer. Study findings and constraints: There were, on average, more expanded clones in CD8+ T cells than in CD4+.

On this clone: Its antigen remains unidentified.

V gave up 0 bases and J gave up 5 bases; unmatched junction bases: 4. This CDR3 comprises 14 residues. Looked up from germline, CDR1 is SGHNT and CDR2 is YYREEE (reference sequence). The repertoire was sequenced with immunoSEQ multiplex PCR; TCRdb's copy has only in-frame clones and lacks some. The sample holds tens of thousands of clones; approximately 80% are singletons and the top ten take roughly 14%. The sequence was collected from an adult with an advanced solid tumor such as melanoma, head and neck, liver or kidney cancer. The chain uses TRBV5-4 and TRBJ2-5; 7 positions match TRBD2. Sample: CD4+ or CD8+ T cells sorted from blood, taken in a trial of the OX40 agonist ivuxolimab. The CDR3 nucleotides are TGTGCCAGCAGCTTGGGACTAGCTCTGGAGACCCAGTACTTC. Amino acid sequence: CASSLGLALETQYF.